Listed below are T cell receptor beta chains from one sample, sequenced in a study of CD8 T cell repertoires and HIV-1 epitope variants. No antigen has been identified for these receptors. TCRdb keeps only in-frame clones here, not all; method: immunoSEQ multiplex PCR. The sample yields fewer than 6,000 clones, 65% to 80% seen once. Input material: cultured CD8+ T cells derived from PBMCs. The origin of the receptors is a male donor with HIV. The CDR3 runs from the conserved cysteine through the conserved F or W. A D gene is named only where the DNA matches it firmly. Rows give clone size only sometimes, using once, few, many, or a class for an expanded clone.

d_gene: TRBD1
v_gene: TRBV19
abundance: -
j_gene: TRBJ1-1
CDR3nt: TGTGCCAGTATCGGGGGGACAATTAAAACGGACAGGGTCGATACTGAAGCTTTCTTT
CDR3aa: CASIGGTIKTDRVDTEAFF

d_gene: -
v_gene: TRBV6-5
abundance: once
j_gene: TRBJ2-7
CDR3nt: TGTGCCAGCAGCCTAAGGTACGAGCAGTACTTC
CDR3aa: CASSLRYEQYF

d_gene: -
v_gene: TRBV7-3
abundance: few
j_gene: TRBJ1-4
CDR3nt: TGTGCCAGCCGGAAAACGGGACAATCTAATGAAAAACTGTTTTTT
CDR3aa: CASRKTGQSNEKLFF

d_gene: -
v_gene: TRBV27
abundance: few
j_gene: TRBJ2-7
CDR3nt: TGTGCCAGCAGTTTATCGGAGGGGACTGTATCCTACGAGCAGTACTTC
CDR3aa: CASSLSEGTVSYEQYF

d_gene: TRBD1
v_gene: TRBV7-8
abundance: -
j_gene: TRBJ2-2
CDR3nt: TGTGCCAGCAGCTCTGGGACAGGGAGGACCGGGGAGCTGTTTTTT
CDR3aa: CASSSGTGRTGELFF

d_gene: -
v_gene: TRBV9
abundance: -
j_gene: TRBJ2-3
CDR3nt: TGTGCCAGCAGCGAGACTTACACAGATACGCAGTATTTT
CDR3aa: CASSETYTDTQYF

d_gene: -
v_gene: TRBV27
abundance: -
j_gene: TRBJ1-2
CDR3nt: TGTGCCAGCAGGGTACAGGGTGGATATGGCTACACCTTC
CDR3aa: CASRVQGGYGYTF

d_gene: -
v_gene: TRBV29-1
abundance: few
j_gene: TRBJ1-3
CDR3nt: TGCAGCACCGCCGCGGGAGGCGGAAACACCATATATTTT
CDR3aa: CSTAAGGGNTIYF

d_gene: -
v_gene: TRBV9
abundance: -
j_gene: TRBJ2-2
CDR3nt: TGTGCCAGCAGCGTAGAATCACGCGGGACCGGGGAGCTGTTTTTT
CDR3aa: CASSVESRGTGELFF

d_gene: -
v_gene: TRBV27
abundance: -
j_gene: TRBJ1-1
CDR3nt: TGTGCCAGCAGTTTAGGGGGAGGGACTGAAGCTTTCTTT
CDR3aa: CASSLGGGTEAFF

d_gene: -
v_gene: TRBV7-6
abundance: -
j_gene: TRBJ2-5
CDR3nt: TGTGCCAGCAGCATCACGGAAGGGTCGACCCAGTACTTC
CDR3aa: CASSITEGSTQYF

d_gene: TRBD2
v_gene: TRBV9
abundance: -
j_gene: TRBJ2-1
CDR3nt: TGTGCCAGCAGCGTATTCGGTAGCGGGAACCATGAGCAGTTCTTC
CDR3aa: CASSVFGSGNHEQFF

d_gene: -
v_gene: TRBV11-2
abundance: -
j_gene: TRBJ1-2
CDR3nt: TGTGCCAGCGGCAGGGACGACTATGGCTACACCTTC
CDR3aa: CASGRDDYGYTF

d_gene: -
v_gene: TRBV28
abundance: few
j_gene: TRBJ2-7
CDR3nt: TGTGCCAGCAGTTTCCGGCTAGCGGAAGGGGGTACTCCTATCGAGCAGTACTTC
CDR3aa: CASSFRLAEGGTPIEQYF

d_gene: TRBD1
v_gene: TRBV10-3
abundance: -
j_gene: TRBJ1-1
CDR3nt: TGTGCCATCAGGACCGGACAGGGGGCCGACACTGAAGCTTTCTTT
CDR3aa: CAIRTGQGADTEAFF

d_gene: TRBD2
v_gene: TRBV4-3
abundance: -
j_gene: TRBJ2-7
CDR3nt: TGCGCCAGCAGCCTTGGACTAGCGGGGGGGCCGACCTACGAGCAGTACTTC
CDR3aa: CASSLGLAGGPTYEQYF

d_gene: TRBD1
v_gene: TRBV6-6
abundance: -
j_gene: TRBJ2-1
CDR3nt: TGTGCCAGCAGTTACCGACAGGGCGAATACAATGAGCAGTTCTTC
CDR3aa: CASSYRQGEYNEQFF

d_gene: -
v_gene: TRBV27
abundance: few
j_gene: TRBJ2-7
CDR3nt: TGTGCCAGCAGTTTATCCAGGGGGGTCTACGAGCAGTACTTC
CDR3aa: CASSLSRGVYEQYF

d_gene: -
v_gene: TRBV27
abundance: -
j_gene: TRBJ2-2
CDR3nt: TGTGCCAGCAGTAGGCAGGACCCCGGGGAGCTGTTTTTT
CDR3aa: CASSRQDPGELFF

d_gene: -
v_gene: TRBV5-5
abundance: -
j_gene: TRBJ1-6
CDR3nt: TGTGCCAGCAGCTTGGGGGGAATTGATAATTCACCCCTCCACTTT
CDR3aa: CASSLGGIDNSPLHF

d_gene: TRBD1
v_gene: TRBV9
abundance: -
j_gene: TRBJ2-7
CDR3nt: TGTGCCAGCAGCACAGGACAGGGCTCCTACGAGCAGTACTTC
CDR3aa: CASSTGQGSYEQYF

d_gene: TRBD1
v_gene: TRBV9
abundance: -
j_gene: TRBJ1-2
CDR3nt: TGTGCCAGCAGCCCGGGACAGGTTCTTAACTATGGCTACACCTTC
CDR3aa: CASSPGQVLNYGYTF

d_gene: TRBD1
v_gene: TRBV6-1
abundance: -
j_gene: TRBJ2-7
CDR3nt: TGTGCCAGCAGTGTGGCCGGGACAGCCTACGAGCAGTACTTC
CDR3aa: CASSVAGTAYEQYF

d_gene: -
v_gene: TRBV5-4
abundance: once
j_gene: TRBJ2-3
CDR3nt: TGTGCCAGCAGCTTAAGGTCAGATACGCAGTATTTT
CDR3aa: CASSLRSDTQYF

d_gene: TRBD2
v_gene: TRBV4-2
abundance: medium-sized
j_gene: TRBJ2-7
CDR3nt: TGTGCCAGCAGCCAAGCGGGGGGCGAGCAGTACTTC
CDR3aa: CASSQAGGEQYF

d_gene: -
v_gene: TRBV2
abundance: few
j_gene: TRBJ1-1
CDR3nt: TGTGCCAGCCGTGGAATTATGAACACTGAAGCTTTCTTT
CDR3aa: CASRGIMNTEAFF

d_gene: TRBD2
v_gene: TRBV14
abundance: few
j_gene: TRBJ2-1
CDR3nt: TGTGCCAGCAGCTTGACTAGCGGGGGGGCCTCGGGCTCCTACAATGAGCAGTTCTTC
CDR3aa: CASSLTSGGASGSYNEQFF

d_gene: TRBD1
v_gene: TRBV27
abundance: -
j_gene: TRBJ1-6
CDR3nt: TGTGCCAGCAGTTCCGGGACAGCCCTCCACTTT
CDR3aa: CASSSGTALHF

d_gene: TRBD2
v_gene: TRBV10-3
abundance: -
j_gene: TRBJ2-3
CDR3nt: TGTGCCATCAGTGAGCGGGAGGGCCTAAATACGCAGTATTTT
CDR3aa: CAISEREGLNTQYF

d_gene: -
v_gene: TRBV28
abundance: -
j_gene: TRBJ1-1
CDR3nt: TGTGCCAGCAGTTTTGGGGGAATATCTGAAGCTTTCTTT
CDR3aa: CASSFGGISEAFF

d_gene: TRBD2
v_gene: TRBV25-1
abundance: once
j_gene: TRBJ2-1
CDR3nt: TGTGCCAGCAGCCGCGCGGGGGACGAGCAGTTCTTC
CDR3aa: CASSRAGDEQFF

d_gene: -
v_gene: TRBV7-2
abundance: -
j_gene: TRBJ2-1
CDR3nt: TGTGCCAGCAGACCCTCGGTAGGCTACAATGAGCAGTTCTTC
CDR3aa: CASRPSVGYNEQFF